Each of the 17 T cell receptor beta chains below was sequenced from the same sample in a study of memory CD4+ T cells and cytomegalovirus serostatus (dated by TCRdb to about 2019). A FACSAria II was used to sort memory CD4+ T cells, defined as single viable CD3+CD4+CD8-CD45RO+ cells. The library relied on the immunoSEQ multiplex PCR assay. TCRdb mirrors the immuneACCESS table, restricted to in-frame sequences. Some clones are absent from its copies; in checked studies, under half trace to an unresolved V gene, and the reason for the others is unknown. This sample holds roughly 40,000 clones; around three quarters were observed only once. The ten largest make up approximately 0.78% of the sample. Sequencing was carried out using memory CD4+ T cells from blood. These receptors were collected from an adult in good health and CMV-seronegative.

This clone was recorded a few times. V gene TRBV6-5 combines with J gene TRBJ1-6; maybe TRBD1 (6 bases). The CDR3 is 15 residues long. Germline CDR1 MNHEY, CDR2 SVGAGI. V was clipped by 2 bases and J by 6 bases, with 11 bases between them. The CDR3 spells CASSYDRPPNSPLHF. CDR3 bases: TGTGCCAGCAGTTACGACAGGCCCCCTAATTCACCCCTCCACTTT.

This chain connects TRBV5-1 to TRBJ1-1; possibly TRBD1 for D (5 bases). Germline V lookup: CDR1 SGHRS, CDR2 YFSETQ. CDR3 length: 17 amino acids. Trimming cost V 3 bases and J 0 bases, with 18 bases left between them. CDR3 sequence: CASSSSSLGAMNTEAFF. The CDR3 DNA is TGCGCCAGCAGCTCCTCCAGCTTAGGGGCTATGAACACTGAAGCTTTCTTT.

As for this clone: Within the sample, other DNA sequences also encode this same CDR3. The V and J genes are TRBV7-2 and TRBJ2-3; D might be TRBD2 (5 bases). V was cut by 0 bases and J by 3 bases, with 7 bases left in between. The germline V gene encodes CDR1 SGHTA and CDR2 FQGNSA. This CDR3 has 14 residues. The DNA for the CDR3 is TGTGCCAGCAGCTTAGCGCGAGGGACAGATACGCAGTATTTT. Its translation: CASSLARGTDTQYF.

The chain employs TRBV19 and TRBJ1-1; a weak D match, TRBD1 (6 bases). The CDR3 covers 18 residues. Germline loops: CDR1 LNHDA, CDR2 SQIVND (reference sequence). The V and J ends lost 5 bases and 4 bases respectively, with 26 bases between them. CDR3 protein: CASSPGGGYREAGTEAFF. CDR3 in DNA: TGTGCCAGTAGTCCCGGGGGGGGTTACAGGGAAGCGGGCACTGAAGCTTTCTTT.

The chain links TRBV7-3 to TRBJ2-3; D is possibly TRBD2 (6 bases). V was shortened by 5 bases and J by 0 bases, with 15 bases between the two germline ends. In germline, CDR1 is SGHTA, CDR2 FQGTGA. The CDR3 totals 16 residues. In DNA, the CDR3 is TGTGCCAGCAGCCCTACTAGCTGGGCTAGCACAGATACGCAGTATTTT. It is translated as CASSPTSWASTDTQYF. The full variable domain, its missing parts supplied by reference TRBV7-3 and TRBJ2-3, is GAGVSQTPSNKVTEKGKYVELRCDPISGHTALYWYRQSLGQGPEFLIYFQGTGAADDSGLPNDRFFAVRPEGSVSTLKIQRTERGDSAVYLCASSPTSWASTDTQYFGPGTRLTVL.

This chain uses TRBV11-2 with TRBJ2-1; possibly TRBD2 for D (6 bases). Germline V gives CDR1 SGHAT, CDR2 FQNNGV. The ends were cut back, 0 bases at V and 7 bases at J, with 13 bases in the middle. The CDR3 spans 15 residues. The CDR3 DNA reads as TGTGCCAGCAGCTTAGAGGGGGGACTCACGAATGAGCAGTTCTTC. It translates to CASSLEGGLTNEQFF.

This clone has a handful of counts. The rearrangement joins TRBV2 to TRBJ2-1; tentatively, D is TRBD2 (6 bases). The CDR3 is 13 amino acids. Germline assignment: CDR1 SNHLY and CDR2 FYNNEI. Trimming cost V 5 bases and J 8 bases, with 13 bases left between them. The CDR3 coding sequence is TGTGCCAGCAGTCGGGATCCGGGGGATGAGCAGTTCTTC. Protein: CASSRDPGDEQFF. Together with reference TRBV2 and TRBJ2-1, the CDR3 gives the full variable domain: EPEVTQTPSHQVTQMGQEVILRCVPISNHLYFYWYRQILGQKVEFLVSFYNNEISEKSEIFDDQFSVERPDGSNFTLKIRSTKLEDSAMYFCASSRDPGDEQFFGPGTRLTVL.

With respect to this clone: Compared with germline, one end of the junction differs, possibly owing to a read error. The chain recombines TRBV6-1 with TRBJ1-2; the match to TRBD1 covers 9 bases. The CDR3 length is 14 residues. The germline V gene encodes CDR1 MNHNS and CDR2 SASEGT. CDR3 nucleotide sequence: TGTGCCAGCAGAGAAGGACAGGGGAACTATGGCTACACCTTC. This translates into CASREGQGNYGYTF.

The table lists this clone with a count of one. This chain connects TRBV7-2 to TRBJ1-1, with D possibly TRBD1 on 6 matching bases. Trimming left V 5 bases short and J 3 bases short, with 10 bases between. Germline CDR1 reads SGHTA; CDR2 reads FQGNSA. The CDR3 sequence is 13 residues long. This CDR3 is CASSHGTHTEAFF. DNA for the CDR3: TGTGCCAGCAGCCATGGGACACACACTGAAGCTTTCTTT.

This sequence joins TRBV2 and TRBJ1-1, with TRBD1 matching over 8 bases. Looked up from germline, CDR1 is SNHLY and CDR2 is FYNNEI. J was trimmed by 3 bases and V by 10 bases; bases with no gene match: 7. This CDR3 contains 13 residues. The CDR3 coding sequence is TGTGCCACCCAGGGGGCAGGAGACACTGAAGCTTTCTTT. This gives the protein CATQGAGDTEAFF.

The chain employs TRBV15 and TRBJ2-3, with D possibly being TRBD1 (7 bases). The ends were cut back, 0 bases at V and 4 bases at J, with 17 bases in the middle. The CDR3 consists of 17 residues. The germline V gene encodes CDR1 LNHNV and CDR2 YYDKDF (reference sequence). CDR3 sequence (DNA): TGTGCCACCAGCAGAGAATTGACAGGGTCGGGGGCAGATACGCAGTATTTT. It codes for CATSRELTGSGADTQYF. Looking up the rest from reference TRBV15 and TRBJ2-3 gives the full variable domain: DAMVIQNPRYQVTQFGKPVTLSCSQTLNHNVMYWYQQKSSQAPKLLFHYYDKDFNNEADTPDNFQSRRPNTSFCFLDIRSPGLGDTAMYLCATSRELTGSGADTQYFGPGTRLTVL.

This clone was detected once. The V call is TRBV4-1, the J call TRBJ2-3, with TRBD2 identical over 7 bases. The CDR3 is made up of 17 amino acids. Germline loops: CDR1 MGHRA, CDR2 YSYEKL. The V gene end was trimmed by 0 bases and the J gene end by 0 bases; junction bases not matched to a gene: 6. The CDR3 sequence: CASSQELSGVSTDTQYF. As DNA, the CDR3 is TGCGCCAGCAGCCAAGAACTCAGCGGGGTTAGCACAGATACGCAGTATTTT.

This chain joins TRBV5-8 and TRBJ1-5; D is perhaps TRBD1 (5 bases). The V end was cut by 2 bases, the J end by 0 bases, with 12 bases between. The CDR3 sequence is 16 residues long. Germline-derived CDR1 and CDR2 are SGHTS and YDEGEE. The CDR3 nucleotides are TGTGCCAGCAGCTTTTATCGGCAGGGTAGCAATCAGCCCCAGCATTTT. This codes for CASSFYRQGSNQPQHF.

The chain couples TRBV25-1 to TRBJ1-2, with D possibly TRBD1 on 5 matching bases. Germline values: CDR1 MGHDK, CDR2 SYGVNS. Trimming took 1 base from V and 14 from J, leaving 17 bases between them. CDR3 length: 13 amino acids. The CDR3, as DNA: TGTGCCAGCAGTGAATCTCCGGCAGGGCGAGAAACCTTC. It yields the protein CASSESPAGRETF.

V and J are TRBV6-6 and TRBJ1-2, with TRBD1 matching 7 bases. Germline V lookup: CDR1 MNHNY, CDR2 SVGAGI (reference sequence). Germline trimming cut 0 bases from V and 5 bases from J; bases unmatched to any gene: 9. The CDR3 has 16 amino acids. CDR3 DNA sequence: TGTGCCAGCAGTTACTCCAAAGACAGGGCCGGGTATGGCTACACCTTC. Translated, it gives CASSYSKDRAGYGYTF.

Here the CDR3 reads CASSAGGNWETQYF. DNA of the CDR3: TGTGCCAGCAGTGCGGGGGGGAATTGGGAGACCCAGTACTTC. The chain joins TRBV2 to TRBJ2-5, with 8 positions matching TRBD2. The CDR3 has 14 residues. J gave up 5 bases and V 4 bases, and 6 bases lay outside the gene matches. The germline gives CDR1 SNHLY, CDR2 FYNNEI.

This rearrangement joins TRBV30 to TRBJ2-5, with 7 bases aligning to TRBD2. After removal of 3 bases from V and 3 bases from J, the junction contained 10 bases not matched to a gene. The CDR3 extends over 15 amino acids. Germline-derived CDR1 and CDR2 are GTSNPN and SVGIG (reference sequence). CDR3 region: CAWSAPFGGEETQYF. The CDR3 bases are TGTGCCTGGAGCGCCCCCTTTGGGGGGGAAGAGACCCAGTACTTC.